This T cell receptor (beta chain) was sequenced in a study of siplizumab effects on memory and regulatory T cells. The assay was immunoSEQ multiplex PCR, and TCRdb's table has in-frame clones only and misses some. The sample holds 110,000 or so clones, 90% to 95% seen once. With regard to this clone: Its antigen is currently unknown.

This CDR3 comprises 15 residues. Germline assignment: CDR1 LGHNT and CDR2 FRNRAP. J was trimmed by 7 bases and V by 9 bases; bases with no gene match: 14. Study results and caveats: Naive or memory phenotype was unassignable for roughly 75-97% of proliferating CD4+ or CD8+ clones.

The rearrangement uses TRBV12-5 and TRBJ2-1; 8 nucleotides line up with TRBD2. The TCR originated in a human donor in good health. The source material was Tregs sorted from blood. The CDR3 loop reads CASQRDGGAVNEQFF. In DNA form, the CDR3 reads TGTGCTAGCCAAAGGGACGGGGGGGCCGTAAATGAGCAGTTCTTC.